The clone carrying this TCR beta chain was recorded a few times. The target antigen is unknown. The PCR made use of 60 Vbeta and 13 Jbeta primers. Clones were read by immunoSEQ multiplex PCR, and TCRdb kept only the in-frame ones, dropping some. Among approximately 95,000 clones listed, around 75% were seen once. The CDR3 covers 14 residues. Germline V gene lookup returns CDR1 SGDLS and CDR2 YYNGEE. The V end was cut by 0 bases, the J end by 6 bases, with 13 bases between. The data originate from a study of cytomegalovirus exposure and HLA in healthy donors. Study conclusions and caveats: Earlier findings revealed that most TCR beta V segments proved productive either about 90% or about 30% of the time. Sequencing artifact likely explains a cluster of highly shared sequence variants. Roughly even sequencing depth across donors was the assumption behind the presence/absence analyses.

The genes are TRBV9 and TRBJ2-7; D might be TRBD1 (5 bases). This receptor was taken from a man younger than 35 in good health and CMV-seropositive. The sequenced material came from PBMCs. CDR3 in amino acids: CASSVASQGREQYF. In DNA, the CDR3 is TGTGCCAGCAGCGTAGCTTCGCAGGGTCGCGAGCAGTACTTC. The entire variable domain, with the rest obtained from reference TRBV9 and TRBJ2-7, is as follows: DSGVTQTPKHLITATGQRVTLRCSPRSGDLSVYWYQQSLDQGLQFLIQYYNGEERAKGNILERFSAQQFPDLHSELNLSSLELGDSALYFCASSVASQGREQYFGPGTRLTVT.